This TCR beta chain is from a study of regulatory T cells in long-lasting Graves disease. This clonotype was picked up many times. The antigen is unknown. Time point noted: newly diagnosed GD, antithyroid drugs for less than 3 months. PBMCs provided the RNA from which the TCR library was made. Peripheral blood, approximately 9 milliliters per patient, was collected in EDTA tubes. General study results and limits: It was peripheral blood alone, not thyroid tissue, that was studied.

Investigators prepared the TCR beta libraries by applying iRepertoire HTBI primers and Arm-PCR of CDR3 regions. TCRdb reprocessed the multiplex PCR reads via MiXCR and lists one record per CDR3 protein. The table lists 240,000 or so distinct CDR3 sequences, 20% of them singletons, with over 11% in the top ten. The TCR comes from a female donor with Graves disease. Sequenced material: peripheral blood mononuclear cells (PBMCs), taken at new diagnosis, from a patient treated with antithyroid drugs.

The chain's CDR3 is CASSQMLTNTEAFF. The CDR3 region has the DNA TGTGCCAGCAGCCAGATGTTGACGAACACTGAAGCTTTCTTT. This sequence joins TRBV3-1 and TRBJ1-1; D is uncertain. V lost 3 bases and J lost 1, with 9 bases in between. This CDR3 has 14 residues. Germline values: CDR1 LGHDT, CDR2 YNNKEL (reference sequence).